Detailed here is one T cell receptor beta chain. The entry originates in a study of T cell repertoires in cytomegalovirus infection. Per germline, CDR1 LGHDT and CDR2 YNNKEL (reference sequence). Trimming took 1 base from V and 6 from J, leaving 10 bases between them. The CDR3 is 14 residues long. TCRdb reanalysed the reads using MiXCR and keeps one entry per CDR3 protein. The sample consists of about 98,000 distinct CDR3 sequences, about 15% of them appearing once. The rearrangement uses TRBV3-1 and TRBJ2-1; TRBD1 or TRBD2 may be the D gene (6 bases each). The sequencing input was PBMCs. The receptor's source is a human donor in good health (CMV status not recorded). Some clones in this sample may be carry-over from other donors' samples. For the CDR3, the DNA is TGTGCCAGCAGCCAAGCCAGGGGAGGCAATGAGCAGTTCTTC. As protein: CASSQARGGNEQFF.